These 21 T cell receptor beta chains originate from one sample sequenced in a study of tissue T cells after allogeneic stem cell transplantation. TCRdb's table, derived via immunoSEQ multiplex PCR, lists solely in-frame clones and lacks some. The sample consists of roughly 940 clones, about 80% of them appearing once. Sequences were derived from spleen tissue, sampled at autopsy. These receptors were obtained from a female patient between 18 and 50 years old with steroid-refractory graft-versus-host disease after an allogeneic stem cell transplant. Some T cells could come from the graft donor.

The rearrangement links TRBV13 to TRBJ2-3; no firm D call. This CDR3 comprises 12 residues. Germline CDR1 reads PRHDT; CDR2 reads FYEKMQ (reference sequence). The ends were cut back, 4 bases at V and 5 bases at J, with 7 bases in the middle. Written as DNA, the CDR3 is TGTGCCAGCAGCTCCCTAGTAGATACGCAGTATTTT. Translation: CASSSLVDTQYF. Drawing the rest from reference TRBV13 and TRBJ2-3, the complete variable domain is AAGVIQSPRHLIKEKRETATLKCYPIPRHDTVYWYQQGPGQDPQFLISFYEKMQSDKGSIPDRFSAQQFSDYHSELNMSSLELGDSALYFCASSSLVDTQYFGPGTRLTVL.

The genes are TRBV6-1 and TRBJ2-5, with a possible D match to TRBD1 (6 bases). CDR3 length: 14 amino acids. The germline V gene encodes CDR1 MNHNS and CDR2 SASEGT. V was trimmed by 2 bases and J by 4 bases, leaving 11 bases between them. CDR3 amino acids: CASSEWGLGETQYF. The CDR3 region has the DNA TGTGCCAGCAGTGAATGGGGGCTGGGAGAGACCCAGTACTTC.

The V call is TRBV6-5, the J call TRBJ2-7; 9 bases align to TRBD2. Germline V lookup: CDR1 MNHEY, CDR2 SVGAGI. This CDR3 has 14 residues. The junction had 3 bases not matched to a gene; V was cut back by 1 base and J by 5 bases. CDR3 region: CASSYYGTSHEQYF. In DNA form, the CDR3 reads TGTGCCAGCAGTTACTACGGGACTAGCCACGAGCAGTACTTC.

This rearrangement joins TRBV25-1 to TRBJ1-2; no firm D call. The germline V gene encodes CDR1 MGHDK and CDR2 SYGVNS. The V end was cut by 7 bases, the J end by 0 bases, with 9 bases between. CDR3 size: 13 residues. CDR3: CASNSQANYGYTF. DNA for the CDR3: TGTGCCAGCAATTCCCAAGCTAACTATGGCTACACCTTC.

The J gene is TRBJ2-3, the V gene TRBV6-4, with TRBD2 matching 14 bases. The J segment lost 3 bases and the V segment lost 6 bases, leaving 5 bases of the junction unmatched. CDR3 length equals 16 residues. CDR1 and CDR2 (germline): MRHNA, SNTAGT. The CDR3 reads CASSPGTSGGTDTQYF. The CDR3 DNA reads TGTGCCAGCAGCCCCGGGACTAGCGGGGGAACAGATACGCAGTATTTT.

V gene TRBV9 combines with J gene TRBJ2-3; D not certain. Germline CDR1 reads SGDLS; CDR2 reads YYNGEE. Trimming removed 3 bases at V and 2 bases at J, with 4 bases between. This CDR3 is built from 12 residues. CDR3 protein: CASSENTDTQYF. CDR3 bases: TGTGCCAGCAGCGAGAACACAGATACGCAGTATTTT.

This chain joins TRBV7-2 and TRBJ2-5; D is uncertain. The tail of the sequence fits TRBJ2-7 better, so the J call may be wrong. This CDR3 spans 14 amino acids. CDR1 SGHTA and CDR2 FQGNSA come from the germline V gene. CDR3 residues: CASSLFKGKYEQYF. The DNA of the CDR3 is TGTGCCAGCAGCTTATTCAAGGGAAAGTACGAGCAGTACTTC.

This sequence joins TRBV5-1 and TRBJ2-1; D may be TRBD1 (6 bases). The CDR3 loop spans 14 amino acids. The germline V gene encodes CDR1 SGHRS and CDR2 YFSETQ. The V and J ends lost 6 bases and 0 bases respectively, with 10 bases between them. CDR3 in DNA: TGCGCCAGCAATACAGGGAGCTCCTACAATGAGCAGTTCTTC. Its protein is CASNTGSSYNEQFF.

The rearrangement uses TRBV6-2 or TRBV6-3 and TRBJ2-4, with D hard to call. In germline, CDR1 is MNHEY, CDR2 SVGEGT. CDR3 length equals 16 residues. The V gene lost 0 bases and the J gene lost 3 bases, with 12 bases spanning the gap. CDR3 sequence reads: CASSYSKQRVKNIQYF. The CDR3 bases are TGTGCCAGCAGTTACTCGAAGCAGAGAGTCAAAAACATTCAGTACTTC.

The rearrangement joins TRBV23-1 to TRBJ1-2; possible D gene TRBD1, 6 bases. TRBV23-1 qualifies as an ORF whose function is uncertain. The CDR3 consists of 14 residues. Trimming left V 1 base short and J 4 bases short, with 10 bases between. The CDR3 nucleotides are TGCGCCAGCAGTCAATTAGGACAGTTCTATGGCTACACCTTC. Translation: CASSQLGQFYGYTF.

This clone was seen just once. J is TRBJ1-4 and V is TRBV4-1; D not certain. The V end lost 0 bases, the J end lost 4 bases, and 24 bases lay between the germline ends. Germline V gene data show CDR1 as MGHRA and CDR2 as YSYEKL. The CDR3 covers 20 residues. CDR3 amino acids: CASSQELRDNRFPFNEKLFF. DNA of the CDR3: TGCGCCAGCAGCCAAGAGTTGAGAGACAATCGCTTTCCTTTTAATGAAAAACTGTTTTTT.

This clone turned up a few times. The rearrangement uses TRBV12-3 or TRBV12-4 and TRBJ2-7; unclear D gene. The germline V and J ends were trimmed by 5 bases and 1 base, with 3 bases remaining between them. There are 11 residues in the CDR3. The CDR3 loop reads CASSQSYEQYF. The DNA for the CDR3 is TGTGCCAGCAGTCAATCCTACGAGCAGTACTTC.

V usage is TRBV7-9 and J usage is TRBJ2-2; 8 bases align to TRBD1. There are 16 residues in the CDR3. V was pared by 5 bases and J by 4 bases, with 9 bases of the junction left unmatched. CDR1 and CDR2 from the germline V gene are SEHNR and FQNEAQ (reference sequence). CDR3 loop: CASSPDRVWSTGELFF. CDR3 sequence (DNA): TGTGCCAGCAGCCCGGACAGGGTTTGGAGCACCGGGGAGCTGTTTTTT.

This clone turned up a few times. V gene TRBV19 combines with J gene TRBJ2-1; D unresolved. V lost 6 bases and J lost 6, with 9 bases in between. The CDR3 runs 12 residues. The germline CDR1 and CDR2 sequences are LNHDA and SQIVND (reference sequence). CDR3 loop: CASRSRPNEQFF. The CDR3 DNA sequence: TGTGCCAGTAGGTCTAGGCCCAATGAGCAGTTCTTC.

The chain has TRBV12-3 or TRBV12-4 and TRBJ2-3; no definite D call. V lost 2 bases, J lost 3 bases, and 0 bases lay in between. The CDR3 spans 11 residues. The CDR3: CASSLTDTQYF. The CDR3 DNA is TGTGCCAGCAGTTTAACAGATACGCAGTATTTT.

This chain connects TRBV7-6 to TRBJ2-5; tentative D call: TRBD1 (7 bases). V lost 5 bases and J lost 6, with 16 bases in between. Germline CDR1 is SGHVS and CDR2 is FNYEAQ. The CDR3 length is 14 residues. The CDR3 loop is CASSPGGPGKTQYF. The CDR3 nucleotides are TGTGCCAGCAGCCCAGGGGGGCCGGGAAAGACCCAGTACTTC.

CDR3 nucleotide sequence: TGCGCCAGCAGCCAAGGGAGGGAGAGGGGGTACGAGCAGTACTTC. Translating it yields CASSQGRERGYEQYF. The rearrangement uses TRBV4-1 and TRBJ2-7; D might be TRBD1 or TRBD2, each matching 6 bases. V dropped 1 base and J dropped 4 bases, with 14 bases sitting between them. Germline V gives CDR1 MGHRA, CDR2 YSYEKL. The CDR3 covers 15 residues.

The chain links TRBV6-4 to TRBJ2-1, with 13 nucleotides matching TRBD2. The CDR3 has 15 residues. CDR1 is MRHNA, CDR2 SNTAGT, per germline. V gave up 6 bases and J gave up 3 bases; unmatched junction bases: 2. CDR3: CASSRTSGSYNEQFF. CDR3 DNA: TGTGCCAGCAGCAGGACTAGCGGGAGCTACAATGAGCAGTTCTTC.

The chain has TRBV5-4 and TRBJ2-5; 8 bases map to TRBD2. Germline V gives CDR1 SGHNT, CDR2 YYREEE (reference sequence). The V and J ends lost 1 base and 5 bases, in that order; junction bases with no gene match: 10. This CDR3 spans 16 amino acids. CDR3 region: CASSLKPAGGRETQYF. The CDR3 DNA is TGTGCCAGCAGCTTGAAGCCGGCGGGGGGAAGGGAGACCCAGTACTTC. The full variable domain, with the rest looked up from reference TRBV5-4 and TRBJ2-5, is ETGVTQSPTHLIKTRGQQVTLRCSSQSGHNTVSWYQQALGQGPQFIFQYYREEENGRGNFPPRFSGLQFPNYSSELNVNALELDDSALYLCASSLKPAGGRETQYFGPGTRLLVL.

This chain uses TRBV12-3 or TRBV12-4 with TRBJ1-5; TRBD1 might be the D (6 bases). The length of the CDR3 is 13 residues. Trimming pared 5 bases from V and 4 bases from J, leaving 9 bases between. Here the CDR3 reads CASSHQGNQPQHF. In nucleotides, the CDR3 is TGTGCCAGCAGTCATCAGGGGAATCAGCCCCAGCATTTT.

This clone was recorded only once. The chain has TRBV29-1 and TRBJ2-7; 7 bases are shared with TRBD1. The junction had 4 bases not matched to a gene; V was cut back by 3 bases and J by 2 bases. This CDR3 comprises 13 residues. CDR1 and CDR2 from the germline V gene are SQVTM and ANQGSEA. The CDR3 sequence is CSVETGIPYEQYF. CDR3 sequence (DNA): TGCAGCGTTGAGACAGGGATACCCTACGAGCAGTACTTC.